This T cell receptor (beta chain) was captured in a study of a mutant IDH1 vaccine in newly diagnosed glioma. For the study at large: Patients got their first vaccination 4-6 weeks after radiotherapy alone, or with temozolomide cycles. Patients had received radiotherapy, temozolomide, or both previously, most receiving both. The study's findings and limits: Among top peripheral T cell clonotypes, changes seemed unrelated to pseudoprogression.

As concerns this clone: Its target is unknown.

Using immunoSEQ multiplex PCR, the repertoire was profiled, and TCRdb retains in-frame clones only, with some absent. The data show under 70,000 clones, approximately 87% seen once. Germline V gene sequence: CDR1 SGHDN, CDR2 FVKESK. Trimming stripped 1 base from V and 5 bases from J, with 8 bases between. The CDR3 is 13 residues long. Time point noted: week 23, last vaccination. In every dose of vaccine, 300 ug of mutant IDH1 20-mer peptide was given alongside topical imiquimod. The study enrolled donors with new WHO grade 3 or 4 IDH1-mutant, ATRX-lost astrocytomas. The chain links TRBV14 to TRBJ1-1; D is perhaps TRBD1 (5 bases). This clonotype was obtained from a man aged 18-30 years with glioma. The sample consisted of PBMCs, taken from a glioma patient whose treatment included an IDH1 peptide vaccine. CDR3: CASSQARGTEAFF. CDR3 sequence (DNA): TGTGCCAGCAGCCAAGCTAGGGGAACTGAAGCTTTCTTT.